This T cell receptor (beta chain) was recovered during a study of identical twins. Findings and caveats of the study: For out-of-frame alpha sequences shared by twins, low generation probability was in excess.

TCRdb redid the calling of the 5' RACE reads with MiXCR, one entry per CDR3 protein. The table has about 730,000 distinct CDR3 sequences, roughly 20% seen once. Trimming removed 5 bases at V and 6 bases at J, with 14 bases between. The CDR3 spans 13 residues. This clonotype turned up a few times. Its cognate antigen is unknown. The same sample was also used in a study of T cells expressing NK-cell markers. That source reports: Out of eight donors sequenced, seven tested HCMV-seropositive and the remaining one seronegative.

The chain carries TRBV12-3 or TRBV12-4 and TRBJ2-7; D is undetermined. This sequence originates from a woman between 18 and 30 years old in good health. Sequencing was carried out using PBMCs. The CDR3 is CASSLLLGSEQYF. In DNA form, the CDR3 reads TGTGCCAGCAGTCTACTACTGGGATCCGAGCAGTACTTC.